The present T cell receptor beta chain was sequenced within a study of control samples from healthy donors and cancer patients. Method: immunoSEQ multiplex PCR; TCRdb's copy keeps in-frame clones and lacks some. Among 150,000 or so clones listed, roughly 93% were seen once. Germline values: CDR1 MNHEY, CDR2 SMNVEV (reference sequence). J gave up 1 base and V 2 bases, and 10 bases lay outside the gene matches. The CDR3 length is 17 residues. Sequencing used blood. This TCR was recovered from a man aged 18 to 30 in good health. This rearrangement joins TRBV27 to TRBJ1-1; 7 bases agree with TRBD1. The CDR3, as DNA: TGTGCCAGCAGTTTAAAGGGTAAGGGGACAGCGAACACTGAAGCTTTCTTT. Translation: CASSLKGKGTANTEAFF.